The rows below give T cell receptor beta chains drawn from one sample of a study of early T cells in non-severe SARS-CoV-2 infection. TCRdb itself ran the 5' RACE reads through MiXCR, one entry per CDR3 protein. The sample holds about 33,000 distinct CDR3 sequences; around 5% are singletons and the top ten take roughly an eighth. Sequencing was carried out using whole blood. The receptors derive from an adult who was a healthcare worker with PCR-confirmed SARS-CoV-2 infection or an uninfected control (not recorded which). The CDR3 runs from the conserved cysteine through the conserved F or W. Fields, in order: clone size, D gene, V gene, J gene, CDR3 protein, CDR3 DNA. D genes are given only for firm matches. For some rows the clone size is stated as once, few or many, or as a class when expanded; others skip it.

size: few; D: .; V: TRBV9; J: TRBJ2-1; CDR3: CASSLGTTNNEQFF; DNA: TGTGCCAGCAGCTTAGGAACAACCAACAATGAGCAGTTCTTC
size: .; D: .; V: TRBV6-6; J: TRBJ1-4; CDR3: CASSSIMGRENEKLFF; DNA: TGTGCCAGCAGCTCCATTATGGGACGAGAAAATGAAAAACTGTTTTTT
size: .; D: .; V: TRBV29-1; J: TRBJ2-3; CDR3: CSVDSILSRDTQYF; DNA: TGCAGCGTTGATTCGATATTGTCGCGAGATACGCAGTATTTT
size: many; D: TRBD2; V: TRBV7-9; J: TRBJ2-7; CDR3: CASSLAVAGGTFYEQYF; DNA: TGTGCCAGCAGCTTAGCGGTTGCGGGGGGAACTTTCTACGAGCAGTACTTC
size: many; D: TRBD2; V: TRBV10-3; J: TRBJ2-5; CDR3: CAISGTLAGLGETQYF; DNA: TGTGCCATCAGTGGGACACTAGCGGGGCTTGGGGAGACCCAGTACTTC
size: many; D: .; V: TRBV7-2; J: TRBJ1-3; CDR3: CASSIRSSGNTIYF; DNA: TGTGCCAGCAGCATCAGAAGCTCTGGAAACACCATATATTTT
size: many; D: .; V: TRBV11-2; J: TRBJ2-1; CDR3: CASSYGAALGLLWNEQFF; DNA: TGTGCCAGCAGCTACGGGGCAGCTTTAGGTTTATTGTGGAATGAGCAGTTCTTC
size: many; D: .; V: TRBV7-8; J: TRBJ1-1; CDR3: CASKWQPNTEAFF; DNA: TGTGCCAGCAAGTGGCAGCCGAACACTGAAGCTTTCTTT
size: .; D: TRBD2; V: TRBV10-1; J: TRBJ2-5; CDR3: CASSSELAGQETQYF; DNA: TGCGCCAGCAGCTCGGAACTAGCGGGACAAGAGACCCAGTACTTC
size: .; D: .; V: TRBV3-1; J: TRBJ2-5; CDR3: CASSPRQAETQYF; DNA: TGTGCCAGCAGCCCAAGGCAGGCCGAGACCCAGTACTTC
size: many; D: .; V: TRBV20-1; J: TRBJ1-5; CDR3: CSARTGYSNQPQHF; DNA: TGCAGTGCTAGGACCGGATATAGCAATCAGCCCCAGCATTTT
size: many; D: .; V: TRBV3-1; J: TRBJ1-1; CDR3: CASSQEFGLTEAFF; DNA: TGTGCCAGCAGCCAAGAGTTCGGGCTAACTGAAGCTTTCTTT
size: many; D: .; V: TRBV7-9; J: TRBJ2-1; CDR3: CASSPLDQYNEQFF; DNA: TGTGCCAGCAGCCCATTGGACCAGTACAATGAGCAGTTCTTC
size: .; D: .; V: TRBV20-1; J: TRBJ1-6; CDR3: CSARDRGNSPLHF; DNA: TGCAGTGCTAGAGATAGGGGAAATTCACCCCTCCACTTT
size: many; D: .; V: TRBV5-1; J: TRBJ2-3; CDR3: CASSPNVGRGTDTQYF; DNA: TGCGCCAGCAGCCCGAACGTAGGGAGAGGCACAGATACGCAGTATTTT
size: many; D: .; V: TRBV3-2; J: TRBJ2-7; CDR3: CASSQPGTSGYEQYF; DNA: TGTGCCAGCAGCCAACCCGGGACTAGCGGCTACGAGCAGTACTTC
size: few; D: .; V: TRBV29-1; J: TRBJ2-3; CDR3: CSVERLRGTDTQYF; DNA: TGCAGCGTGGAACGGTTGAGGGGAACAGATACGCAGTATTTT
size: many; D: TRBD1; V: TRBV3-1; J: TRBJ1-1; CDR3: CASSQAQGASNTEAFF; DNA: TGTGCCAGCAGCCAGGCACAGGGGGCGTCGAACACTGAAGCTTTCTTT
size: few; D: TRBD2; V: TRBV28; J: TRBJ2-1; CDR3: CASHAGGIYNEQFF; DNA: TGTGCCAGCCACGCGGGGGGCATCTACAATGAGCAGTTCTTC
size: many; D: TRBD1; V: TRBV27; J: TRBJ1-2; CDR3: CASSLRTGTFDGYTF; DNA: TGTGCCAGCAGTTTAAGGACAGGGACTTTTGATGGCTACACCTTC
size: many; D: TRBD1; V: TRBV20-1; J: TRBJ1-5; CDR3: CSASRGTGSNQPQHF; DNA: TGCAGTGCAAGCCGAGGGACAGGGAGCAATCAGCCCCAGCATTTT
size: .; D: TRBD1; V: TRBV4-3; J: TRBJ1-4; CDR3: CASSQDQQDRRDEKLFF; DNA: TGCGCCAGCAGCCAAGATCAGCAGGACAGGCGGGATGAAAAACTGTTTTTT
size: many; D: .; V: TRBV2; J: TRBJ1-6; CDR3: CASSTYSPLHF; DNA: TGTGCCAGCAGTACCTATTCACCCCTCCACTTT
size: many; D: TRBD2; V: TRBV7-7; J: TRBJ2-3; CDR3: CASSLGPSGVADTQYF; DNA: TGTGCCAGCAGCTTGGGCCCTAGCGGGGTGGCAGATACGCAGTATTTT
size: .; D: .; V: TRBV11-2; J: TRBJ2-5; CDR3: CASSLGVASQETQYF; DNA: TGTGCCAGCAGCTTAGGAGTAGCGTCCCAAGAGACCCAGTACTTC
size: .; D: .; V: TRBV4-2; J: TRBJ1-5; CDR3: CASSPGHINQPQHF; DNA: TGTGCCAGCAGCCCGGGACATATCAATCAGCCCCAGCATTTT
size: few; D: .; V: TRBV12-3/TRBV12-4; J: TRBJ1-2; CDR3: CASSDTTGSYGYTF; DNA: TGTGCCAGCAGCGATACTACAGGGAGCTATGGCTACACCTTC
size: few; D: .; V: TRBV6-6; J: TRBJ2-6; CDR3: CASSSSGANVLTF; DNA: TGTGCCAGCAGTTCCTCTGGGGCCAACGTCCTGACTTTC
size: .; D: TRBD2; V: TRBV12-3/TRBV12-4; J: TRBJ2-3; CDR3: CASSGVTSTDTQYF; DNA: TGTGCCAGTAGCGGGGTGACTAGCACAGATACGCAGTATTTT
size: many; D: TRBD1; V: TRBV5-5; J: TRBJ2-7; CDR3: CASSMYSGQGKFYEQYF; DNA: TGTGCCAGCAGCATGTATTCGGGACAGGGAAAATTCTACGAGCAGTACTTC
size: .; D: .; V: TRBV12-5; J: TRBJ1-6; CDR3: CASGARQNSPLHF; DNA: TGTGCTAGTGGTGCCCGACAGAATTCACCCCTCCACTTT
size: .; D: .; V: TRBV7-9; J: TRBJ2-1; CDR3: CASSRDASYNEQFF; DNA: TGTGCCAGCAGCCGGGACGCCTCCTACAATGAGCAGTTCTTC
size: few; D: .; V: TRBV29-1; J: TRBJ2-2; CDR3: CSADKTGTGELFF; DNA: TGCAGCGCTGATAAGACGGGGACCGGGGAGCTGTTTTTT
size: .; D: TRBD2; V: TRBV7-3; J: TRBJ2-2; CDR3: CASSPGGGDTGELFF; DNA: TGTGCCAGCAGCCCCGGGGGGGGTGACACCGGGGAGCTGTTTTTT
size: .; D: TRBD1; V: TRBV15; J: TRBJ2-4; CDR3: CATSRVGQGRNIQYF; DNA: TGTGCCACCAGCAGAGTAGGACAGGGAAGAAACATTCAGTACTTC
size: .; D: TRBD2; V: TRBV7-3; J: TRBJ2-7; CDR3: CASSPSGGIGEQYF; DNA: TGTGCCAGCAGCCCTAGCGGCGGTATTGGGGAGCAGTACTTC
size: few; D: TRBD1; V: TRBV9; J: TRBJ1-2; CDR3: CASSVHRQGAAGYTF; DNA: TGTGCCAGCAGCGTACATAGACAGGGGGCAGCTGGCTACACCTTC
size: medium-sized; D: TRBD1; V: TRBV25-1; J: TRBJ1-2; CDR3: CASRKQGENYGYTF; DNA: TGTGCCAGCAGGAAACAGGGGGAAAACTATGGCTACACCTTC
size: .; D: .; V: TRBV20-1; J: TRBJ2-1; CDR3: CSAPRGSNSYNEQFF; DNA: TGCAGTGCTCCCCGGGGCAGCAACTCCTACAATGAGCAGTTCTTC
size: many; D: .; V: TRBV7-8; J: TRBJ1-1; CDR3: CASSLWDEAFF; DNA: TGTGCCAGCAGCTTATGGGATGAAGCTTTCTTT
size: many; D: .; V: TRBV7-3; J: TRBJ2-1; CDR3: CASSLIMGSNEQFF; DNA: TGTGCCAGCAGCTTAATAATGGGCAGCAATGAGCAGTTCTTC
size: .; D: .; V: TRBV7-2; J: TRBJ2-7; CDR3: CASSSDSHGTYEQYF; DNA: TGTGCCAGCAGTTCCGACAGCCACGGCACCTACGAGCAGTACTTC
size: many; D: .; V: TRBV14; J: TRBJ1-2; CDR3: CASSQAAFHYGYTF; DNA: TGTGCCAGCAGCCAAGCAGCTTTCCATTATGGCTACACCTTC
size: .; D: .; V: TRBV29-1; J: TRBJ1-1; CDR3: CSVGGEMGDTEAFF; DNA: TGCAGCGTTGGTGGGGAGATGGGAGACACTGAAGCTTTCTTT
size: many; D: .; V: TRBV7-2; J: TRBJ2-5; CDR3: CASSLTRAEKETQYF; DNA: TGTGCCAGCAGCTTAACCCGGGCGGAAAAAGAGACCCAGTACTTC
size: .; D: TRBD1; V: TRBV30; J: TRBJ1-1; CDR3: CAWDRGQYTEAFF; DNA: TGTGCCTGGGACAGGGGACAATATACTGAAGCTTTCTTT
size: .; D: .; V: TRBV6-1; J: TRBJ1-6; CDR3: CASSEPRQNYNSPLHF; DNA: TGTGCCAGCAGTGAACCCCGACAGAACTATAATTCACCCCTCCACTTT
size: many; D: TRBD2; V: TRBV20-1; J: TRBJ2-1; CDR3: CSARPAGGKSYNEQFF; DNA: TGCAGTGCGCGCCCGGCGGGGGGTAAATCGTACAATGAGCAGTTCTTC
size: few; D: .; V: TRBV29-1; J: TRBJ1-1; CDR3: CSAQQGGNTEAFF; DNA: TGCAGCGCCCAACAGGGTGGGAACACTGAAGCTTTCTTT
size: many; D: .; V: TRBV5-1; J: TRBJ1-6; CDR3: CASRTYPGGNSPLHF; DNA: TGCGCCAGCAGAACGTACCCGGGGGGAAATTCACCCCTCCACTTT
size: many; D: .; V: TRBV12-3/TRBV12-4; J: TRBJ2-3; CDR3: CASRHTDTQYF; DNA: TGTGCCAGCAGACACACAGATACGCAGTATTTT
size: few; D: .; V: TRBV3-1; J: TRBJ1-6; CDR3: CASSPSLGTGSPNSPLHF; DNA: TGTGCCAGCAGCCCCTCCCTAGGGACGGGATCCCCCAATTCACCCCTCCACTTT
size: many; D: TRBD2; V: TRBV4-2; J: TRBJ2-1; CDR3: CASRSGGTYNEQFF; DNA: TGTGCCAGCCGAAGCGGGGGCACCTACAATGAGCAGTTCTTC
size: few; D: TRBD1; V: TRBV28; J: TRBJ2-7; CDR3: CASSSQAGTGVSYEQYF; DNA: TGTGCCAGCAGCTCCCAAGCCGGGACAGGGGTTTCCTACGAGCAGTACTTC